These T cell receptor beta chains were read from a single sample in a study of blood T cell repertoires in COVID-19. TCRdb's table, derived via immunoSEQ multiplex PCR, lists solely in-frame clones and lacks some. This table holds 130,000 to 150,000 clones, around 83% found once. Sequenced input: peripheral blood. All receptors derive from an elderly woman with acute or convalescent COVID-19. CDR3s include the opening cysteine and the closing phenylalanine or tryptophan. The D gene is left open where the match is weak. Only some rows state a clone size, as once, few, many or a class for expanded clones.

j_call: TRBJ2-2
d_call: TRBD1
v_call: TRBV2
cdr3_length: 16
clone_size: -
cdr3_nt: TGTGCCAGCAGTGGTCAAGGGGGCACGCTCGCCGGGGAGCTGTTTTTT
cdr3_aa: CASSGQGGTLAGELFF

j_call: TRBJ2-1
d_call: -
v_call: TRBV5-1
cdr3_length: 16
clone_size: -
cdr3_nt: TGCGCCAGCAGCTTGGAAACAGGCAGCTCCTACAATGAGCAGTTCTTC
cdr3_aa: CASSLETGSSYNEQFF

j_call: TRBJ1-1
d_call: -
v_call: TRBV15
cdr3_length: 14
clone_size: -
cdr3_nt: TGTGCCACCAGCGGTCCGAAGGGAGGCACTGAAGCTTTCTTT
cdr3_aa: CATSGPKGGTEAFF

j_call: TRBJ2-1
d_call: -
v_call: TRBV15
cdr3_length: 14
clone_size: once
cdr3_nt: TGTGCCACCAGCAGAGAGACAGGTGGCCATGAGCAGTTCTTC
cdr3_aa: CATSRETGGHEQFF

j_call: TRBJ1-2
d_call: TRBD1
v_call: TRBV2
cdr3_length: 14
clone_size: -
cdr3_nt: TGTGCCAGCAGTGGAACAGGGGCGTACTATGGCTACACCTTC
cdr3_aa: CASSGTGAYYGYTF

j_call: TRBJ1-6
d_call: -
v_call: TRBV2
cdr3_length: 13
clone_size: few
cdr3_nt: TGTGCCAGCACGGACAGAATTCGGTCACCCCTCCACTTT
cdr3_aa: CASTDRIRSPLHF

j_call: TRBJ1-5
d_call: -
v_call: TRBV18
cdr3_length: 17
clone_size: once
cdr3_nt: TGTGCCAGCTCACCATACTCTGAGGGGGGGATTGATCAGCCCCAGCATTTT
cdr3_aa: CASSPYSEGGIDQPQHF

j_call: TRBJ2-7
d_call: -
v_call: TRBV27
cdr3_length: 14
clone_size: -
cdr3_nt: TGTGCCAGCAGTTTAAGGGGTAACTCCTACGAGCAGTACTTC
cdr3_aa: CASSLRGNSYEQYF

j_call: TRBJ1-3
d_call: -
v_call: TRBV7-9
cdr3_length: 15
clone_size: -
cdr3_nt: TGTGCCAGCAGGCTTGCGGTTCGATCTGGAAACACCATATATTTT
cdr3_aa: CASRLAVRSGNTIYF

j_call: TRBJ2-5
d_call: TRBD2
v_call: TRBV2
cdr3_length: 15
clone_size: -
cdr3_nt: TGTGCCAGCAGTGCGGAAGCGGGGGGGCAGGAGACCCAGTACTTC
cdr3_aa: CASSAEAGGQETQYF

j_call: TRBJ1-3
d_call: TRBD1
v_call: TRBV7-2
cdr3_length: 15
clone_size: -
cdr3_nt: TGTGCCAGCAGTCCACAGGGGTCCTCTGGAAACACCATATATTTT
cdr3_aa: CASSPQGSSGNTIYF

j_call: TRBJ2-7
d_call: -
v_call: TRBV5-6
cdr3_length: 14
clone_size: -
cdr3_nt: TGTGCCAGCACCCTGGCCCAGGACAGCTACGAGCAGTACTTC
cdr3_aa: CASTLAQDSYEQYF

j_call: TRBJ2-5
d_call: -
v_call: TRBV3-1/TRBV3-2
cdr3_length: 13
clone_size: -
cdr3_nt: TGTGCCAGCAGCCAGGCCCGACTAGAGACCCAGTACTTC
cdr3_aa: CASSQARLETQYF

j_call: TRBJ1-1
d_call: -
v_call: TRBV29-1
cdr3_length: 11
clone_size: -
cdr3_nt: TGCAGCGTGCTTAGAAACACTGAAGCTTTCTTT
cdr3_aa: CSVLRNTEAFF

j_call: TRBJ1-6
d_call: -
v_call: TRBV5-5
cdr3_length: 16
clone_size: -
cdr3_nt: TGTGCCAGCAGCTTGGTTACAGGGATAAATAATTCACCCCTCCACTTT
cdr3_aa: CASSLVTGINNSPLHF

j_call: TRBJ1-5
d_call: TRBD1
v_call: TRBV30
cdr3_length: 14
clone_size: once
cdr3_nt: TGTGCCTGGAGTGTAGTGCAGGGGGATCAGCCCCAGCATTTT
cdr3_aa: CAWSVVQGDQPQHF

j_call: TRBJ2-7
d_call: TRBD1
v_call: TRBV6-5
cdr3_length: 14
clone_size: -
cdr3_nt: TGTGCCAGCAGACCCGGGACAGGCTCCTACGAGCAGTACTTC
cdr3_aa: CASRPGTGSYEQYF

j_call: TRBJ1-4
d_call: TRBD1
v_call: TRBV9
cdr3_length: 14
clone_size: -
cdr3_nt: TGTGCCAGCAGCTCGGACAGGGTCAATGAAAAACTGTTTTTT
cdr3_aa: CASSSDRVNEKLFF

j_call: TRBJ1-2
d_call: TRBD1
v_call: TRBV6-6
cdr3_length: 16
clone_size: -
cdr3_nt: TGTGCCACCTCGGGACAGGGTTTTCATAGGGACTATGGCTACACCTTC
cdr3_aa: CATSGQGFHRDYGYTF

j_call: TRBJ1-1
d_call: -
v_call: TRBV10-3
cdr3_length: 14
clone_size: -
cdr3_nt: TGTGCCATCAGTTGGGGCAGGGCGGACACTGAAGCTTTCTTT
cdr3_aa: CAISWGRADTEAFF

j_call: TRBJ1-3
d_call: -
v_call: TRBV7-2
cdr3_length: 15
clone_size: -
cdr3_nt: TGTGCCAGCAGCCCAGGAAGGGGGTCTGGAAACACCATATATTTT
cdr3_aa: CASSPGRGSGNTIYF

j_call: TRBJ1-3
d_call: -
v_call: TRBV2
cdr3_length: 19
clone_size: -
cdr3_nt: TGTGCCAGCACGGGGTTGGGGATTCTGCAAAGCCTCTCTGGAAACACCATATATTTT
cdr3_aa: CASTGLGILQSLSGNTIYF

j_call: TRBJ1-1
d_call: -
v_call: TRBV21-1
cdr3_length: 12
clone_size: -
cdr3_nt: TGTGCCAGCAGCACAGTCAGGGCTGAAGCTTTCTTT
cdr3_aa: CASSTVRAEAFF

j_call: TRBJ1-1
d_call: -
v_call: TRBV6-5
cdr3_length: 13
clone_size: -
cdr3_nt: TGTGCCAGCAGTCCCCGTGTGTACACTGAAGCTTTCTTT
cdr3_aa: CASSPRVYTEAFF

j_call: TRBJ1-1
d_call: -
v_call: TRBV5-4
cdr3_length: 13
clone_size: -
cdr3_nt: TGTGCCAGCAGCTCAGAAACAGGGTCGTCAGCTTTCTTT
cdr3_aa: CASSSETGSSAFF

j_call: TRBJ1-2
d_call: -
v_call: TRBV7-2
cdr3_length: 13
clone_size: -
cdr3_nt: TGTGCCAGCAGCTTAGGGCAGAACTATGGCTACACCTTC
cdr3_aa: CASSLGQNYGYTF

j_call: TRBJ2-7
d_call: TRBD2
v_call: TRBV7-9
cdr3_length: 14
clone_size: few
cdr3_nt: TGTGCCAGCACACTAGCGGGGGGGAGATACGAGCAGTACTTC
cdr3_aa: CASTLAGGRYEQYF

j_call: TRBJ1-4
d_call: -
v_call: TRBV5-1
cdr3_length: 16
clone_size: few
cdr3_nt: TGCGCCAGCAGCTCATCCTCAGGGGCGGGTAATGAAAAACTGTTTTTT
cdr3_aa: CASSSSSGAGNEKLFF

j_call: TRBJ1-2
d_call: -
v_call: TRBV5-1
cdr3_length: 14
clone_size: -
cdr3_nt: TGCGCCAGCAGCTTGGGCATGCAGGGTACGGGCTACACCTTC
cdr3_aa: CASSLGMQGTGYTF

j_call: TRBJ2-7
d_call: -
v_call: TRBV3-1/TRBV3-2
cdr3_length: 12
clone_size: -
cdr3_nt: TGTGCCAGCAGCCCAGTCCAGGGCAGGGTGCACTTC
cdr3_aa: CASSPVQGRVHF

j_call: TRBJ1-2
d_call: -
v_call: TRBV5-1
cdr3_length: 12
clone_size: -
cdr3_nt: TGCGCCAGCAGCTTAACAGGGAACGGCTACACCTTC
cdr3_aa: CASSLTGNGYTF

j_call: TRBJ2-2
d_call: -
v_call: TRBV4-1
cdr3_length: 16
clone_size: -
cdr3_nt: TGCGCCAGCAGCCAAGGGGCTAGCGCGAACACCGGGGAGCTGTTTTTT
cdr3_aa: CASSQGASANTGELFF

j_call: TRBJ1-4
d_call: TRBD1
v_call: TRBV2
cdr3_length: 14
clone_size: -
cdr3_nt: TGTGCCAGCGGGTGGACAGGGCTTGATGAAAAACTGTTTTTT
cdr3_aa: CASGWTGLDEKLFF

j_call: TRBJ1-1
d_call: TRBD1
v_call: TRBV7-9
cdr3_length: 15
clone_size: -
cdr3_nt: TGTGCCAGCAGCCCCAGGGACAGGGAGAACACTGAAGCTTTCTTT
cdr3_aa: CASSPRDRENTEAFF

j_call: TRBJ1-1
d_call: TRBD1
v_call: TRBV6-5
cdr3_length: 14
clone_size: -
cdr3_nt: TGTGCCAGCCAGGGACAGACCGAAAGCACTGAAGCTTTCTTT
cdr3_aa: CASQGQTESTEAFF

j_call: TRBJ2-2
d_call: -
v_call: TRBV7-3
cdr3_length: 15
clone_size: -
cdr3_nt: TGTGCCAGCAGCTTAAACGGGGGGAACACCGGGGAGCTGTTTTTT
cdr3_aa: CASSLNGGNTGELFF

j_call: TRBJ2-7
d_call: TRBD2
v_call: TRBV11-2
cdr3_length: 14
clone_size: -
cdr3_nt: TGTGCCAGCAGCTTAGCCCTAGCGGACTACGAGCAGTACTTC
cdr3_aa: CASSLALADYEQYF

j_call: TRBJ1-4
d_call: -
v_call: TRBV5-1
cdr3_length: 16
clone_size: once
cdr3_nt: TGCGCCAGCAGCTTGGGACAGGCCCCCCGTTGGGAAAAACTGTTTTTT
cdr3_aa: CASSLGQAPRWEKLFF

j_call: TRBJ1-2
d_call: -
v_call: TRBV29-1
cdr3_length: 11
clone_size: -
cdr3_nt: TGCAGCGTTGAACGGGGAGGGGGCTACACCTTC
cdr3_aa: CSVERGGGYTF

j_call: TRBJ1-1
d_call: TRBD1
v_call: TRBV2
cdr3_length: 13
clone_size: -
cdr3_nt: TGTGCCAGCTCAGCTGACAGGGGCACTGAAGCTTTCTTT
cdr3_aa: CASSADRGTEAFF

j_call: TRBJ2-7
d_call: TRBD1
v_call: TRBV5-1
cdr3_length: 15
clone_size: -
cdr3_nt: TGCGCCAGCAGTCCTTCAGGGGGCAATACCTACGAGCAGTACTTC
cdr3_aa: CASSPSGGNTYEQYF

j_call: TRBJ1-4
d_call: -
v_call: TRBV7-9
cdr3_length: 13
clone_size: -
cdr3_nt: TGTGCCAGCAGCTTTGGTATGGGCGAAAAACTGTTTTTT
cdr3_aa: CASSFGMGEKLFF

j_call: TRBJ2-1
d_call: -
v_call: TRBV5-1
cdr3_length: 12
clone_size: -
cdr3_nt: TGCGCCAGCAGCTTCGGGGGACATGAGCAGTTCTTC
cdr3_aa: CASSFGGHEQFF

j_call: TRBJ2-2
d_call: -
v_call: TRBV5-5
cdr3_length: 12
clone_size: -
cdr3_nt: TGTGCCAGCAGCCAGAACACCGGGGAGCTGTTTTTT
cdr3_aa: CASSQNTGELFF

j_call: TRBJ2-7
d_call: TRBD2
v_call: TRBV4-1
cdr3_length: 17
clone_size: -
cdr3_nt: TGCGCCAGCAGCCAAGAACTCATCCTAGCGGGTTCCTACGAGCAGTACTTC
cdr3_aa: CASSQELILAGSYEQYF